Below, 6 T cell receptor beta chains from the same sample are listed, as sequenced in a study of molecular identifiers for immune sequencing clone quantification. TCRdb re-derived calls from the PCR reads in MiXCR, one entry per CDR3 protein. Seen here are 490,000 or so distinct CDR3 sequences, around a fifth observed once, and the top ten hold about 0.8%. Sequenced sample: naive CD8+ T cells from blood, with Jurkat cell RNA spiked in. The subset was: FACS-sorted CD8+CD4-CCR7+CD45RA+ naive T cells. Every receptor here comes from a human donor in good health. Some libraries in this study had Jurkat cell RNA spiked in.

The chain links TRBV20-1 to TRBJ2-3; 15 nucleotides match TRBD2. The CDR3 has 19 amino acids. CDR1 DFQATT and CDR2 SNEGSKA come from the germline V gene (reference sequence). The V segment lost 5 bases and the J segment 2 bases; nucleotides outside the gene matches: 14. CDR3 loop: CSAGGTSGGPRTFTDTQYF. CDR3 DNA: TGCAGTGCTGGGGGGACTAGCGGGGGGCCAAGGACCTTCACAGATACGCAGTATTTT.

CDR3 amino acids: CASSSQAGEYNEQFF. The CDR3 DNA follows: TGTGCCAGCAGTTCCCAAGCGGGAGAGTACAATGAGCAGTTCTTC. V and J are TRBV27 and TRBJ2-1; the match to TRBD2 covers 8 bases. The CDR3 runs to 15 residues. J gave up 4 bases and V 4 bases, and 6 bases lay outside the gene matches. The germline V gene encodes CDR1 MNHEY and CDR2 SMNVEV (reference sequence).

Notes on this clonotype: This may stem from a read error, because a much larger clone lies one nucleotide away. The gene calls are TRBV6-1 and TRBJ1-1; D call uncertain. The CDR3 spans 13 residues. Trimming removed 6 bases at V and 3 bases at J, with 11 bases between. CDR1 is MNHNS and CDR2 is SASEGT in the germline V gene. The CDR3 reads CASRESSYTEAFF. The CDR3 DNA sequence: TGTGCCAGCAGAGAGTCATCGTACACTGAAGCTTTCTTT.

Ten or more counts support this clonotype. V usage is TRBV27 and J usage is TRBJ1-5; 7 nucleotides line up with TRBD1. Germline V gene data show CDR1 as MNHEY and CDR2 as SMNVEV (reference sequence). With 0 bases clipped from V and 3 bases from J, the junction kept 8 bases outside the gene matches. This CDR3 comprises 17 residues. The CDR3 bases are TGTGCCAGCAGTTTATCGATGAGACAGGGATACAATCAGCCCCAGCATTTT. This translates into CASSLSMRQGYNQPQHF.

This clonotype was seen only a few times. The chain uses TRBV7-9 and TRBJ2-7; D is unclear. Germline V lookup: CDR1 SEHNR, CDR2 FQNEAQ (reference sequence). This CDR3 contains 13 residues. V shed 1 base and J shed 7 bases, with 11 bases lying between them. The CDR3 region is CASSLEFSREQYF. CDR3 nucleotide sequence: TGTGCCAGCAGCTTAGAGTTCTCCAGGGAGCAGTACTTC.

The sample holds a few counts of this clonotype. The CDR3, as DNA: TGTGCCAGTAGTACTTGGGGCCGGCTTCCCTACGAGCAGTACTTC. Amino acids: CASSTWGRLPYEQYF. V gene TRBV19 combines with J gene TRBJ2-7; D perhaps matches TRBD1 (5 bases). CDR3 size: 15 residues. The V and J ends lost 4 bases and 2 bases respectively, with 15 bases between them. The germline V gene has CDR1 LNHDA and CDR2 SQIVND (reference sequence).